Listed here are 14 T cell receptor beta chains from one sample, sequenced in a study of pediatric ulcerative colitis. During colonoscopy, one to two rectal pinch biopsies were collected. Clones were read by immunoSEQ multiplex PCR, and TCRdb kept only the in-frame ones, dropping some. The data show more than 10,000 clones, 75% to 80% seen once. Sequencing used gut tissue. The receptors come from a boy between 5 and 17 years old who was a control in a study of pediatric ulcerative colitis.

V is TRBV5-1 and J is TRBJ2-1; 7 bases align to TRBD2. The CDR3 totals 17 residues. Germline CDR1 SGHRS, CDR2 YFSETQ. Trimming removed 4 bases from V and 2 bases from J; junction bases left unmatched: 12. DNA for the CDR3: TGCGCCAGCAGCAAAGCGGCCCTAGCGGTGACCTACAATGAGCAGTTCTTC. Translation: CASSKAALAVTYNEQFF.

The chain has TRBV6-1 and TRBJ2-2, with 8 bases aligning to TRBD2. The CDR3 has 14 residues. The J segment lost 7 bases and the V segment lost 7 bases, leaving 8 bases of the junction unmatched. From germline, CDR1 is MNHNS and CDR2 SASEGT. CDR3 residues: CASNRREGVGELFF. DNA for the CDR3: TGTGCCAGCAACAGACGGGAGGGAGTCGGGGAGCTGTTTTTT.

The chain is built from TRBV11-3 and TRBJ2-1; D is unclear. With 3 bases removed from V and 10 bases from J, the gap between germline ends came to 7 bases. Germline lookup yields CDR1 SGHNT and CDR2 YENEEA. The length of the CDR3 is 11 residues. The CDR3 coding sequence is TGTGCCAGCAGCTTTTACCGAGAGCAGTTCTTC. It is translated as CASSFYREQFF. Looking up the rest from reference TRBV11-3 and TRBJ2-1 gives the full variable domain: EAGVVQSPRYKIIEKKQPVAFWCNPISGHNTLYWYLQNLGQGPELLIRYENEEAVDDSQLPKDRFSAERLKGVDSTLKIQPAELGDSAVYLCASSFYREQFFGPGTRLTVL.

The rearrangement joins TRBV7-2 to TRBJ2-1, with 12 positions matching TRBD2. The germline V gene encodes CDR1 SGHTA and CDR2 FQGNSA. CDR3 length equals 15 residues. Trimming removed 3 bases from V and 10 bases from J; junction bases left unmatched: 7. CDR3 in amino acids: CASSLSGLAGREQFF. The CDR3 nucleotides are TGTGCCAGCAGCTTGTCAGGACTAGCGGGAAGGGAGCAGTTCTTC.

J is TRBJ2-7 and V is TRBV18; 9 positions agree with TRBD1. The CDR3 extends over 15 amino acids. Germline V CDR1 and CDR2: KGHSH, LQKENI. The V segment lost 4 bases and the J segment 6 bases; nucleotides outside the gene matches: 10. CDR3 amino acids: CASSLTGTGTSEQYV. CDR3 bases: TGTGCCAGCTCACTTACCGGGACAGGGACATCCGAGCAGTACGTC.

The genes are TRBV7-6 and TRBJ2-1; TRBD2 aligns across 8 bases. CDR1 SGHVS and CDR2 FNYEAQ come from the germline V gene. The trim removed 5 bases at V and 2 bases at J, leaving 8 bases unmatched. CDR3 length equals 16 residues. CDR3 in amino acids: CASSPVGGETYNEQFF. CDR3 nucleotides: TGTGCCAGCAGCCCCGTCGGGGGGGAAACCTACAATGAGCAGTTCTTC.

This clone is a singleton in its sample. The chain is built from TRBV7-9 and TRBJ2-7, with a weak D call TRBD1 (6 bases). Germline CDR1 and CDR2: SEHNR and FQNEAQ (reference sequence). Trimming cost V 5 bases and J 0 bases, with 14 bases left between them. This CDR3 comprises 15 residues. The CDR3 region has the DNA TGTGCCAGCAGCAACGACAGGCGATCCTCCTACGAGCAGTACTTC. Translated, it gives CASSNDRRSSYEQYF.

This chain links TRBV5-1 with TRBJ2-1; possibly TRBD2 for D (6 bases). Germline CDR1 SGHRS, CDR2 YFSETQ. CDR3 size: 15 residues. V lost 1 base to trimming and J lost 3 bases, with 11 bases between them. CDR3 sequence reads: CASSLMWRGYNEQFF. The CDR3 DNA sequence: TGCGCCAGCAGCTTGATGTGGAGGGGCTACAATGAGCAGTTCTTC.

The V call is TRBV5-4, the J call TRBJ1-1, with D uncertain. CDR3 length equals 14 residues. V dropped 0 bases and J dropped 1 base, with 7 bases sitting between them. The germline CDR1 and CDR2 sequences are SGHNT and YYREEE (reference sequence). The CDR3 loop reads CASSLGRSNTEAFF. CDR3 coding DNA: TGTGCCAGCAGCTTGGGACGCTCGAACACTGAAGCTTTCTTT.

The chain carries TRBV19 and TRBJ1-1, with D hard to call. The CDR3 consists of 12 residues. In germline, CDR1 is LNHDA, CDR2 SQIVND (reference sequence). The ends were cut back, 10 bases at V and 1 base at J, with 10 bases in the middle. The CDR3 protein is CATTSGNTEAFF. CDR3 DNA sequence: TGTGCCACCACATCCGGGAACACTGAAGCTTTCTTT.

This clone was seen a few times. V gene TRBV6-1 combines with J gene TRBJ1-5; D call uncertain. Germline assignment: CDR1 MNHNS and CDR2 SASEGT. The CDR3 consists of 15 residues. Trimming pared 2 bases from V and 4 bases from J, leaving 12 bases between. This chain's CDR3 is CASSERGGYNQPQHF. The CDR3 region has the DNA TGTGCCAGCAGTGAAAGAGGAGGATATAATCAGCCCCAGCATTTT.

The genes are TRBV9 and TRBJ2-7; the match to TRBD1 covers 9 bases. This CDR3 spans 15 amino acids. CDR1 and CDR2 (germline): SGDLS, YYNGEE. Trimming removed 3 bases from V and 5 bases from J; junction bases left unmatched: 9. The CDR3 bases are TGTGCCAGCAGCGGAGGACAGGGGTTGGGTCACGAGCAGTACTTC. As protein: CASSGGQGLGHEQYF. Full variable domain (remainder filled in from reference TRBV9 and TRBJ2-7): DSGVTQTPKHLITATGQRVTLRCSPRSGDLSVYWYQQSLDQGLQFLIQYYNGEERAKGNILERFSAQQFPDLHSELNLSSLELGDSALYFCASSGGQGLGHEQYFGPGTRLTVT.

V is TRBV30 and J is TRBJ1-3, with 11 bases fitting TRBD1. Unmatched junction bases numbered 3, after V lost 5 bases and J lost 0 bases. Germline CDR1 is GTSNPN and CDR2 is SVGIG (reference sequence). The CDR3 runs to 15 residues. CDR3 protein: CAWAGQGVSGNTIYF. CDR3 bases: TGTGCCTGGGCGGGACAGGGGGTCTCTGGAAACACCATATATTTT.

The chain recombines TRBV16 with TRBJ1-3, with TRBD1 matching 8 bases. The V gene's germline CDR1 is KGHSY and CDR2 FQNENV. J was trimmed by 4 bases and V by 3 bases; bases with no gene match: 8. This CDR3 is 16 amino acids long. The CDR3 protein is CASSHQLQGGGNTIYF. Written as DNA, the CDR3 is TGTGCCAGCAGCCACCAACTACAGGGGGGCGGAAACACCATATATTTT.